This TCR beta chain was observed in a study of blood T cell repertoires in COVID-19. The CDR3 loop spans 16 amino acids. Germline trimming cut 3 bases from V and 6 bases from J; bases unmatched to any gene: 7. Germline lookup yields CDR1 SGHTA and CDR2 FQGNSA. The table came from immunoSEQ multiplex PCR; TCRdb's copy has only in-frame clones and leaves some out. Of around 470,000 clones listed, roughly nine tenths are singletons. Sequenced: peripheral blood. J is TRBJ2-1 and V is TRBV7-2; 11 nucleotides align to TRBD2. This TCR was sampled from a man between 18 and 35 years old with COVID-19, enrolled during active disease. The CDR3 nucleotides are TGTGCCAGCAGCTTGGTTATGGGGACTAGCGGCAATGAGCAGTTCTTC. Translation: CASSLVMGTSGNEQFF.